The rows below give T cell receptor beta chains drawn from one sample of a study of cytomegalovirus exposure and HLA in healthy donors. TCRdb keeps only in-frame clones here, not all; method: immunoSEQ multiplex PCR. This table lists 130,000 or so clones. Sequenced material: PBMCs. The receptors derive from a woman aged 40 to 50 in good health and CMV-seronegative. CDR3s include the opening cysteine and the closing phenylalanine or tryptophan. Fields, in order: V gene, J gene, CDR3 protein.

TRBV7-9	TRBJ1-1	CASSFPQGNTEAFF
TRBV19	TRBJ2-7	CASSPTTGMYEQYF
TRBV7-2	TRBJ2-7	CASSFSGESSYEQYF
TRBV7-8	TRBJ1-4	CASSLGQGTTTNEKLFF
TRBV7-2	TRBJ1-2	CASSLIGGQGYGYTF
TRBV5-6	TRBJ2-4	CASSLVGGTKNIQYF
TRBV7-9	TRBJ1-6	CASSLKGWGIGDNSPLHF
TRBV6-4	TRBJ2-2	CASSGLFNTGELFF
TRBV19	TRBJ2-3	CASRSRAGLAGSTDTQYF
TRBV5-6	TRBJ2-2	CASSPLAGWYTGELFF
TRBV4-3	TRBJ2-7	CASSQGMGTGSYEQYF
TRBV28	TRBJ1-6	CASVGGGNSPLHF
TRBV5-4	TRBJ2-3	CASSRAGSGTDTQYF
TRBV6-5	TRBJ2-7	CASSYDGTSVGYEQYF
TRBV11-3	TRBJ2-7	CASSQAGHYEQYF
TRBV5-1	TRBJ2-1	CASSPSQGMNEQFF
TRBV5-5	TRBJ2-1	CASSLTGSPYNEQFF
TRBV11-2	TRBJ1-6	CASTPQQGYNSPLHF
TRBV6-5	TRBJ1-3	CASSYDLRAIGNTIYF
TRBV29-1	TRBJ1-1	CSVESRPGGTEAFF
TRBV5-6	TRBJ1-6	CASSLADNSPLHF
TRBV29-1	TRBJ2-3	CSVEGVQRGGTDTQYF
TRBV6-1	TRBJ2-3	CASSVSGVTDTQYF
TRBV4-3	TRBJ2-1	CASSPSHGLAGGDEQFF
TRBV4-3	TRBJ2-7	CASSQVSGQLYEQYF
TRBV7-2	TRBJ1-1	CASSGQPNTEAFF
TRBV6-5	TRBJ1-6	CASNRANNSPLHF
TRBV5-5	TRBJ1-2	CASSLVQGDNYGYTF
TRBV7-2	TRBJ2-3	CASSPQRGGTDTQYF
TRBV18	TRBJ1-2	CASSPGHSTNYGYTF
TRBV5-1	TRBJ1-3	CASGGGTGNTIYF
TRBV5-4	TRBJ1-2	CASSLQGNYGYTF
TRBV6-1	TRBJ1-2	CASSEVGRIYGYTF
TRBV5-4	TRBJ1-2	CASSLDRVHGYTF
TRBV19	TRBJ1-2	CASSRPRTGGSYGYTF
TRBV19	TRBJ1-1	CASSNDRGNTEAFF
TRBV11-2	TRBJ1-2	CASSLEWTGIYGYTF
TRBV7-2	TRBJ1-5	CASSPSGGNQPQHF
TRBV7-3	TRBJ2-3	CASSLGNSGGPADTQYF
TRBV5-4	TRBJ2-7	CASSPGLAELYEQYF
TRBV15	TRBJ1-5	CATSRDFWGWSNQPQHF
TRBV13	TRBJ1-1	CASSLRDGGDMNTEAFF
TRBV27	TRBJ1-1	CASSSDRITNTEAFF